This is a list of T cell receptor beta chains from one sample in a study of cytomegalovirus exposure and HLA in healthy donors. Generated by immunoSEQ multiplex PCR, the TCRdb table keeps only in-frame clones and is missing some. The sample consists of roughly 100,000 clones, approximately 82% of them appearing once. The sequencing sample was made of PBMCs. The receptors originated from a middle-aged man in good health and CMV-seropositive. Both conserved end residues are part of each CDR3. Each record gives: D gene, V gene, J gene, clone size, CDR3 protein, CDR3 DNA. A D gene is named only where the DNA matches it firmly. Size values are once, few and many counts, or a class for expanded clones, and some rows have none.

d_gene: -
v_gene: TRBV7-9
j_gene: TRBJ2-1
abundance: few
CDR3aa: CASPAGGSSYNEQFF
CDR3nt: TGTGCCAGCCCCGCAGGGGGGAGCTCCTACAATGAGCAGTTCTTC

d_gene: -
v_gene: TRBV6-6
j_gene: TRBJ1-4
abundance: -
CDR3aa: CASSYSKWTAGEKLFF
CDR3nt: TGTGCCAGCAGTTACTCGAAGTGGACAGCTGGTGAAAAACTGTTTTTT

d_gene: TRBD1
v_gene: TRBV5-5
j_gene: TRBJ1-2
abundance: -
CDR3aa: CASSLGQGVYGYTF
CDR3nt: TGTGCCAGCAGCTTAGGACAGGGGGTTTATGGCTACACCTTC

d_gene: -
v_gene: TRBV30
j_gene: TRBJ2-5
abundance: -
CDR3aa: CAWSVSGETQYF
CDR3nt: TGTGCCTGGAGTGTATCCGGAGAGACCCAGTACTTC

d_gene: TRBD1
v_gene: TRBV30
j_gene: TRBJ1-1
abundance: once
CDR3aa: CAWRRDRGKKGAFF
CDR3nt: TGTGCCTGGAGGCGGGACAGGGGAAAAAAGGGGGCTTTCTTT

d_gene: -
v_gene: TRBV29-1
j_gene: TRBJ1-3
abundance: -
CDR3aa: CSVEDPNSGNTIYF
CDR3nt: TGCAGCGTTGAAGATCCAAACTCTGGAAACACCATATATTTT

d_gene: TRBD2
v_gene: TRBV7-9
j_gene: TRBJ2-1
abundance: -
CDR3aa: CASRGRGGREFF
CDR3nt: TGTGCCAGCAGGGGTCGGGGGGGCCGGGAATTCTTC

d_gene: TRBD2
v_gene: TRBV7-2
j_gene: TRBJ2-1
abundance: -
CDR3aa: CASSVRTSGGAIEQFF
CDR3nt: TGTGCCAGCAGCGTAAGGACTAGCGGGGGGGCCATTGAGCAGTTCTTC

d_gene: TRBD1
v_gene: TRBV18
j_gene: TRBJ2-6
abundance: -
CDR3aa: CASSPLSGTGVPNVLTF
CDR3nt: TGTGCCAGCTCACCACTCTCCGGGACAGGGGTCCCCAACGTCCTGACTTTC

d_gene: TRBD1
v_gene: TRBV7-2
j_gene: TRBJ1-3
abundance: few
CDR3aa: CASTFKQGVGNTIYF
CDR3nt: TGTGCCAGCACCTTCAAACAGGGGGTTGGAAACACCATATATTTT

d_gene: TRBD1
v_gene: TRBV10-1
j_gene: TRBJ1-3
abundance: -
CDR3aa: CASSESLDRGGNTIYF
CDR3nt: TGCGCCAGCAGTGAGTCCCTGGACAGGGGTGGAAACACCATATATTTT

d_gene: TRBD1
v_gene: TRBV29-1
j_gene: TRBJ1-2
abundance: -
CDR3aa: CSVGGQGAGYGYTF
CDR3nt: TGCAGCGTTGGGGGACAGGGGGCGGGCTATGGCTACACCTTC

d_gene: -
v_gene: TRBV10-3
j_gene: TRBJ1-1
abundance: -
CDR3aa: CAISEIPAVNTEAFF
CDR3nt: TGTGCCATCAGTGAAATCCCCGCAGTGAACACTGAAGCTTTCTTT

d_gene: -
v_gene: TRBV10-3
j_gene: TRBJ1-5
abundance: -
CDR3aa: CAISQGNRGNQPQHF
CDR3nt: TGTGCCATCAGTCAGGGAAACCGGGGCAATCAGCCCCAGCATTTT

d_gene: -
v_gene: TRBV6-6
j_gene: TRBJ1-2
abundance: -
CDR3aa: CASSSRGGRSYGYTF
CDR3nt: TGTGCCAGCAGTTCCCGTGGAGGGAGGAGCTATGGCTACACCTTC

d_gene: -
v_gene: TRBV6-1
j_gene: TRBJ2-6
abundance: -
CDR3aa: CASSETRSSGANVLTF
CDR3nt: TGTGCCAGCAGTGAAACGCGTAGCTCTGGGGCCAACGTCCTGACTTTC

d_gene: TRBD1
v_gene: TRBV4-3
j_gene: TRBJ2-7
abundance: -
CDR3aa: CASSQEVYPQGVSYEQYF
CDR3nt: TGCGCCAGCAGCCAAGAGGTATATCCGCAGGGGGTCTCCTACGAGCAGTACTTC

d_gene: TRBD1
v_gene: TRBV4-3
j_gene: TRBJ2-3
abundance: few
CDR3aa: CASSLQGDSTDTQYF
CDR3nt: TGCGCCAGCAGCCTTCAGGGGGATAGCACAGATACGCAGTATTTT

d_gene: -
v_gene: TRBV27
j_gene: TRBJ2-7
abundance: few
CDR3aa: CASKAGWVDEQYF
CDR3nt: TGTGCCAGCAAAGCGGGTTGGGTTGACGAGCAGTACTTC

d_gene: -
v_gene: TRBV10-3
j_gene: TRBJ1-6
abundance: -
CDR3aa: CAISESGPNSPLHF
CDR3nt: TGTGCCATCAGTGAATCAGGGCCCAATTCACCCCTCCACTTT

d_gene: TRBD1
v_gene: TRBV2
j_gene: TRBJ1-3
abundance: -
CDR3aa: CASWKGAYSGNTIYF
CDR3nt: TGTGCCAGCTGGAAGGGGGCATACTCTGGAAACACCATATATTTT

d_gene: TRBD1
v_gene: TRBV9
j_gene: TRBJ1-1
abundance: few
CDR3aa: CASSVVDRGDTEAFF
CDR3nt: TGTGCCAGCAGCGTAGTAGACAGGGGGGACACTGAAGCTTTCTTT

d_gene: TRBD2
v_gene: TRBV7-9
j_gene: TRBJ2-7
abundance: -
CDR3aa: CASSSGLAGFYEQYF
CDR3nt: TGTGCCAGCAGCTCCGGACTAGCGGGATTCTACGAGCAGTACTTC

d_gene: TRBD1
v_gene: TRBV4-1
j_gene: TRBJ2-7
abundance: -
CDR3aa: CASSPQPTGVAYEQYF
CDR3nt: TGCGCCAGCAGCCCCCAGCCGACAGGGGTGGCGTACGAGCAGTACTTC

d_gene: TRBD1
v_gene: TRBV19
j_gene: TRBJ2-3
abundance: -
CDR3aa: CASSKGRDRGLYTQYF
CDR3nt: TGTGCCAGTTCTAAAGGCCGGGACAGGGGGCTGTATACGCAGTATTTT

d_gene: TRBD1
v_gene: TRBV5-6
j_gene: TRBJ2-5
abundance: few
CDR3aa: CASSLSGTGTWETQYF
CDR3nt: TGTGCCAGCAGCTTATCCGGGACAGGCACATGGGAGACCCAGTACTTC

d_gene: -
v_gene: TRBV6-5
j_gene: TRBJ1-6
abundance: -
CDR3aa: CASSPGGLGNSPLHF
CDR3nt: TGTGCCAGCAGTCCGGGGGGGCTGGGGAATTCACCCCTCCACTTT

d_gene: -
v_gene: TRBV18
j_gene: TRBJ1-1
abundance: -
CDR3aa: CASSPRDTEAFF
CDR3nt: TGTGCCAGCTCGCCGCGGGACACTGAAGCTTTCTTT

d_gene: TRBD1
v_gene: TRBV5-5
j_gene: TRBJ2-2
abundance: -
CDR3aa: CASSSTGTGAFTGELFF
CDR3nt: TGTGCCAGCAGCTCGACCGGGACAGGCGCCTTCACCGGGGAGCTGTTTTTT

d_gene: -
v_gene: TRBV12-2
j_gene: TRBJ2-7
abundance: -
CDR3aa: CASLRGGTSGFDEQYF
CDR3nt: TGTGCAAGTCTGCGGGGTGGGACTAGCGGGTTCGACGAGCAGTACTTC

d_gene: TRBD1
v_gene: TRBV5-1
j_gene: TRBJ1-4
abundance: -
CDR3aa: CASSPGTEIIATNEKLFF
CDR3nt: TGCGCCAGCAGCCCCGGGACAGAAATTATTGCAACTAATGAAAAACTGTTTTTT

d_gene: TRBD1
v_gene: TRBV9
j_gene: TRBJ1-4
abundance: -
CDR3aa: CASSPETGGREKLFF
CDR3nt: TGTGCCAGCAGCCCAGAGACAGGGGGGCGCGAAAAACTGTTTTTT

d_gene: -
v_gene: TRBV7-8
j_gene: TRBJ1-4
abundance: -
CDR3aa: CASGGDLLADEKLFF
CDR3nt: TGTGCCAGCGGCGGGGACCTACTCGCTGATGAAAAACTGTTTTTT

d_gene: -
v_gene: TRBV27
j_gene: TRBJ1-2
abundance: few
CDR3aa: CASSLNAGLNYGYTF
CDR3nt: TGTGCCAGCTCTCTTAACGCAGGGCTAAACTATGGCTACACCTTC

d_gene: -
v_gene: TRBV7-9
j_gene: TRBJ2-5
abundance: -
CDR3aa: CASSRQETQYF
CDR3nt: TGTGCCAGCAGTCGTCAAGAGACCCAGTACTTC

d_gene: -
v_gene: TRBV7-9
j_gene: TRBJ1-1
abundance: -
CDR3aa: CASSASLPEAFF
CDR3nt: TGTGCCAGCAGCGCGTCATTACCTGAAGCTTTCTTT

d_gene: TRBD1
v_gene: TRBV4-1
j_gene: TRBJ1-2
abundance: few
CDR3aa: CASSHPGQGDYGYTF
CDR3nt: TGCGCCAGCAGCCACCCGGGACAGGGCGACTATGGCTACACCTTC

d_gene: TRBD1
v_gene: TRBV6-1
j_gene: TRBJ1-6
abundance: -
CDR3aa: CASSEGQSRNSPLHF
CDR3nt: TGTGCCAGCAGTGAGGGACAGTCCCGCAATTCACCCCTCCACTTT

d_gene: TRBD1
v_gene: TRBV7-2
j_gene: TRBJ1-4
abundance: -
CDR3aa: CASSPRTGPDEKLFF
CDR3nt: TGTGCCAGCAGCCCAAGGACAGGGCCCGATGAAAAACTGTTTTTT

d_gene: -
v_gene: TRBV7-2
j_gene: TRBJ1-2
abundance: -
CDR3aa: CASTIDTMFNYGYTF
CDR3nt: TGTGCCAGCACCATTGACACAATGTTTAACTATGGCTACACCTTC

d_gene: -
v_gene: TRBV6-1
j_gene: TRBJ2-3
abundance: -
CDR3aa: CASPTSTDTQYF
CDR3nt: TGCGCCTCACCCACTAGCACAGATACGCAGTATTTT

d_gene: -
v_gene: TRBV6-4
j_gene: TRBJ2-2
abundance: -
CDR3aa: CASSDASIPPGELFF
CDR3nt: TGTGCCAGCAGTGACGCGTCCATCCCCCCCGGGGAGCTGTTTTTT

d_gene: -
v_gene: TRBV28
j_gene: TRBJ1-1
abundance: -
CDR3aa: CASSSGVPEAFF
CDR3nt: TGTGCCAGCAGTTCGGGGGTGCCTGAAGCTTTCTTT

d_gene: TRBD2
v_gene: TRBV9
j_gene: TRBJ2-1
abundance: few
CDR3aa: CASSVRGGWERGRSYNEQFF
CDR3nt: TGTGCCAGCAGCGTACGGGGTGGATGGGAGCGGGGCCGCTCCTACAATGAGCAGTTCTTC

d_gene: TRBD2
v_gene: TRBV5-4
j_gene: TRBJ2-1
abundance: once
CDR3aa: CASSSTERGSSYNEQFF
CDR3nt: TGTGCCAGCAGCAGCACGGAGCGGGGGAGCTCCTACAATGAGCAGTTCTTC

d_gene: TRBD1
v_gene: TRBV9
j_gene: TRBJ2-7
abundance: -
CDR3aa: CASSPRTGGAYEQYF
CDR3nt: TGTGCCAGCAGCCCTCGGACAGGTGGTGCCTACGAGCAGTACTTC

d_gene: TRBD2
v_gene: TRBV18
j_gene: TRBJ2-1
abundance: -
CDR3aa: CASSRLAGTSSYNEQFF
CDR3nt: TGTGCCAGCTCACGGCTAGCGGGGACAAGCTCCTACAATGAGCAGTTCTTC